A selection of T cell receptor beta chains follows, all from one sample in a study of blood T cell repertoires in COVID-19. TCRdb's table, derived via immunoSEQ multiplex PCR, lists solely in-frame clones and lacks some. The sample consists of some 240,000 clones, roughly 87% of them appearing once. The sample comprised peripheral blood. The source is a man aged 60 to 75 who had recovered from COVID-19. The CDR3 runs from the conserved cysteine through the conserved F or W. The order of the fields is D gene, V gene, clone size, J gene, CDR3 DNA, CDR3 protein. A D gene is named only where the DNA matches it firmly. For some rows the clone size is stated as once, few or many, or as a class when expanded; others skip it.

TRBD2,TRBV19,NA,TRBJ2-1,TGTGCCAGTAGTAGTTCTGGCGGGGGGATTCCCAATGAGCAGTTCTTC,CASSSSGGGIPNEQFF
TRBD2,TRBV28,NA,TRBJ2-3,TGTGCCAGCAGCGAACCCCTAGCGGGGGATACGCAGTATTTT,CASSEPLAGDTQYF
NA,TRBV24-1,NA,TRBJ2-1,TGTGCCACCAGTGGGATGGGGCAGGTCGCTTACAATGAGCAGTTCTTC,CATSGMGQVAYNEQFF
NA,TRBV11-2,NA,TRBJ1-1,TGTGCCAGCAGCTTAGTGGGGGGGAACACTGAAGCTTTCTTT,CASSLVGGNTEAFF
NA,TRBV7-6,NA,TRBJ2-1,TGTGCCAGCAGCTTAGTGGGGGGGGCGTCACAATACAATGAGCAGTTCTTC,CASSLVGGASQYNEQFF
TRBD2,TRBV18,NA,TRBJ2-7,TGTGCCAGCTCACCACCGAAGGGGACTAGCGGGGGGAACTCCTACGAGCAGTACTTC,CASSPPKGTSGGNSYEQYF
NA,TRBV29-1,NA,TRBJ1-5,TGCAGCGTTGGGGACACATATCAGCCCCAGCATTTT,CSVGDTYQPQHF
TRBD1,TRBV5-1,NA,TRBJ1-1,TGCGCCAGCAGCTTGGCTGCAGGGGGCCGGTCCGCGGAAGCTTTCTTT,CASSLAAGGRSAEAFF
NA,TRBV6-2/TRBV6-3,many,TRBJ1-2,TGTGCCAGCAGTTACTGGCGGGTCCAGATGGATGGCTACACCTTC,CASSYWRVQMDGYTF
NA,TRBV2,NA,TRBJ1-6,TGTGCCAGCAGTGAATTTTCTCTGCTAAGCTCCTATAATTCACCCCTCCACTTT,CASSEFSLLSSYNSPLHF
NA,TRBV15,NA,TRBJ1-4,TGTGCCACCAGCATACAGGTCAATGCCTTATTGATCGGAGAAAAACTGTTTTTT,CATSIQVNALLIGEKLFF
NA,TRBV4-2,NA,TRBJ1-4,TGTGCCAGCAGCTTACGCTCCCAGACTAGGACACCTGGGGCTAATGAAAAACTGTTTTTT,CASSLRSQTRTPGANEKLFF
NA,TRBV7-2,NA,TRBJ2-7,TGTGCCAGCAGCTCGGGACTTCGCCGCTACGAGCAGTACTTC,CASSSGLRRYEQYF
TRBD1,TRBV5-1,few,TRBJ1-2,TGCGCCAGCAGCTTTAACTCACAGGGGAATCCGGGCTACACCTTC,CASSFNSQGNPGYTF
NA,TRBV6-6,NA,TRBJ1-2,TGTGCCAGCAGTTACTCCAGCAGGTCGTCAGGCTACACCTTC,CASSYSSRSSGYTF
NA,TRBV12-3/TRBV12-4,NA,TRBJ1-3,TGTGCCAGCCGGGAGGCCCCTTACACCATATATTTT,CASREAPYTIYF
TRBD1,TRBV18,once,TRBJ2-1,TGTGCCAGCTCAAGACAGGGTAGCCTAGCTGTGAGCTCCTACAATGAGCAGTTCTTC,CASSRQGSLAVSSYNEQFF
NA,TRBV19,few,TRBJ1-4,TGTGCCAGTAGGACAACATTCTCAACTAATGAAAAACTGTTTTTT,CASRTTFSTNEKLFF
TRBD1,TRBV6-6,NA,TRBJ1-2,TGTGCCAGCAGTTTAACAGGGGGCTCGGACTATGGCTACACCTTC,CASSLTGGSDYGYTF
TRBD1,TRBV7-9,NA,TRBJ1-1,TGTGCCAGCAGCTCACAGGGGAATTGGGGTGAAGCTTTCTTT,CASSSQGNWGEAFF
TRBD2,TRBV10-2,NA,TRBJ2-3,TGCGCCAGCAGTGAGTGGGGTAGCGGGGTGACAGATACGCAGTATTTT,CASSEWGSGVTDTQYF
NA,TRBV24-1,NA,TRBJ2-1,TGTGCCACCAGCCAGGGGTATAAGGAGCAGTTCTTC,CATSQGYKEQFF
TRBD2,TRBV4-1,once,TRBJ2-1,TGCGCCAGCAGCCAACGCGGGGGTGGAGACTACAATGAGCAGTTCTTC,CASSQRGGGDYNEQFF
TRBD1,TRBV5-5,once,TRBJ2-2,TGTGCCAGCAGCGTCGGGACAGGGGGCTTCGGGGAGCTGTTTTTT,CASSVGTGGFGELFF
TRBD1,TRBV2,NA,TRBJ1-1,TGTGCCAGCGGACAGGGGGCTTTAAACACTGAAGCTTTCTTT,CASGQGALNTEAFF
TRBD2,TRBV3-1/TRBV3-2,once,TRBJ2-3,TGTGCCAGCAGCCTCCCGGGGGGGCCTTCAGATACGCAGTATTTT,CASSLPGGPSDTQYF
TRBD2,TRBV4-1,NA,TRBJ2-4,TGCGCCAGCAGCCAGGGGGGGGTAGGACGATCCAAAAACATTCAGTACTTC,CASSQGGVGRSKNIQYF
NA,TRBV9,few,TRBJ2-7,TGTGCCAGCAGCGCTTCCATACAGGTTTCGACAAATACAGAGCAGTACTTC,CASSASIQVSTNTEQYF
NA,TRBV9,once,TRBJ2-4,TGTGCCAGCAGCGTAGAAGGGGGGGAAAACATTCAGTACTTC,CASSVEGGENIQYF
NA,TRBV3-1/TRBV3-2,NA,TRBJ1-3,TGTGCCAGCAGCCTCGGGACTGGTACACTTCTCGCTGGAAACACCATATATTTT,CASSLGTGTLLAGNTIYF
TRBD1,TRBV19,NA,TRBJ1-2,TGTGCCAGCGGACAGGGGGCAATCTATGGCTACACCTTC,CASGQGAIYGYTF
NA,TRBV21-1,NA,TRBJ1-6,TGTGCCAGCAGCCATGACAGGGGCCGATCACCCCTCCACTTT,CASSHDRGRSPLHF
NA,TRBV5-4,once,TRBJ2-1,TGTGCCAGCAGCTTGGGACGGGGTGAGCAGTTCTTC,CASSLGRGEQFF
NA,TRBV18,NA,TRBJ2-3,TGTGCCAGCTCAAATAAGGGGGATACGCAGTATTTT,CASSNKGDTQYF
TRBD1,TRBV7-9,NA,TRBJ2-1,TGTGCCAGCAGCTCTCTACAGGGGCCTCAGGCATCGAAGTACAATGAGCAGTTCTTC,CASSSLQGPQASKYNEQFF
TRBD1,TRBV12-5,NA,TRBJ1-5,TGTGCTAGTGGTTTGGTATCCGCTCCGGGACAGGCCTTGTATCAGCCCCAGCATTTT,CASGLVSAPGQALYQPQHF
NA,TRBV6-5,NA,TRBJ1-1,TGTGCCAGCAGCCCCCTCCCGGGGGGCACTGAAGCTTTCTTT,CASSPLPGGTEAFF
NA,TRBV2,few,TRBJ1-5,TGTGCCAGCAGGGGAGGAAATCAGCCCCAGCATTTT,CASRGGNQPQHF
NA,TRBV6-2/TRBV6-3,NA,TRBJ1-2,TGTGCCAGCAGTCTCCGGTTCTATGGCTACACCTTC,CASSLRFYGYTF
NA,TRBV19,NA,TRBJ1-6,TGTGCCAGTAGCGTCTATAATTCACCCCTCCACTTT,CASSVYNSPLHF